One and the same sample provided the 26 T cell receptor beta chains below, sequenced in a study of blood T cell repertoires in COVID-19. Profiled with immunoSEQ multiplex PCR; TCRdb holds only in-frame clones, not every one. In the table there are about 110,000 clones, about three quarters of which are singletons. Sequencing used peripheral blood. The origin of the receptors is a human donor in a cohort sampled during active or convalescent COVID-19.

J is TRBJ1-1 and V is TRBV7-3; the D gene is possibly TRBD1 (6 bases). Per germline, CDR1 SGHTA and CDR2 FQGTGA. V lost 8 bases to trimming and J lost 3 bases, with 22 bases between them. The CDR3 spans 16 residues. For the CDR3, the DNA is TGTGCCAGCGCTTTGCGGGGCGGGGGGCGCGACACTGAAGCTTTCTTT. Amino acids: CASALRGGGRDTEAFF. Full variable domain (missing parts from reference TRBV7-3 and TRBJ1-1): GAGVSQTPSNKVTEKGKYVELRCDPISGHTALYWYRQSLGQGPEFLIYFQGTGAADDSGLPNDRFFAVRPEGSVSTLKIQRTERGDSAVYLCASALRGGGRDTEAFFGQGTRLTVV.

The rearrangement links TRBV10-3 to TRBJ2-7, with D perhaps matching TRBD2 (6 bases). V gave up 3 bases and J gave up 4 bases, with 19 bases separating them. The V gene's germline CDR1 is ENHRY and CDR2 SYGVKD. The CDR3 length is 16 residues. In DNA form, the CDR3 reads TGTGCCATCAGTGAAGGAGGGGACCACCTAGGGTACGAGCAGTACTTC. This translates into CAISEGGDHLGYEQYF.

The rearrangement uses TRBV27 and TRBJ2-2, with D possibly matching TRBD1 (6 bases). V gave up 3 bases and J gave up 3 bases, with 11 bases separating them. Germline V gene lookup returns CDR1 MNHEY and CDR2 SMNVEV (reference sequence). The CDR3 has 15 amino acids. CDR3 bases: TGTGCCAGCAGTTTCTGGGGGCGGGACACCGGGGAGCTGTTTTTT. Translated: CASSFWGRDTGELFF.

The V call is TRBV4-1, the J call TRBJ2-5, with TRBD2 matching over 10 bases. Unmatched junction bases numbered 18, after V lost 1 base and J lost 1 base. Germline lookup yields CDR1 MGHRA and CDR2 YSYEKL. The CDR3 extends over 21 amino acids. The CDR3: CASSQVPPGLATANFQETQYF. The CDR3, as DNA: TGCGCCAGCAGCCAAGTCCCCCCGGGACTAGCGACGGCTAACTTCCAAGAGACCCAGTACTTC.

This clone was observed a single time. CDR3 nucleotides: TGTGCCAGTAGTATTTTGGGGGCGACGGAACAGTTCTTC. Translating gives CASSILGATEQFF. V and J are TRBV19 and TRBJ2-1; a possible D gene is TRBD1 (6 bases). In germline, CDR1 is LNHDA, CDR2 SQIVND (reference sequence). The length of the CDR3 is 13 residues. Trimming stripped 3 bases from V and 13 bases from J, with 16 bases between.

The chain is built from TRBV5-6 and TRBJ1-1; 9 positions agree with TRBD1. Germline CDR1 SGHDT, CDR2 YYEEEE. V was pared by 5 bases and J by 3 bases, with 5 bases of the junction left unmatched. The CDR3 spans 14 residues. The CDR3 region has the DNA TGTGCCAGCAGACGAACAGGGGGCTACACTGAAGCTTTCTTT. Its translation: CASRRTGGYTEAFF.

Here the CDR3 DNA reads TGTGCCAGCAGCCGGACAGGGGGGAGCAATCAGCCCCAGCATTTT. This translates into CASSRTGGSNQPQHF. The chain has TRBV2 and TRBJ1-5; 10 bases are shared with TRBD1. Germline V gives CDR1 SNHLY, CDR2 FYNNEI. The CDR3 is 15 amino acids. The trim removed 6 bases at V and 1 base at J, leaving 3 bases unmatched.

As to this clone: The junction shows a germline mismatch at one end, possibly a read error. The J gene is TRBJ2-3, the V gene TRBV18; 8 bases are a match to TRBD1. The V gene's germline CDR1 is KGHSH and CDR2 LQKENI. The CDR3 length is 18 residues. As DNA, the CDR3 is TGTGCCAGCTCATCACCATTGAGGACAGGGCCCCACACAGATACGCAGTATTTT. Its protein product is CASSSPLRTGPHTDTQYF.

The chain uses TRBV7-9 and TRBJ1-6; 7 bases match TRBD1. V lost 5 bases to trimming and J lost 0 bases; unmatched junction nucleotides: 4. This CDR3 is 16 amino acids long. Germline loops: CDR1 SEHNR, CDR2 FQNEAQ (reference sequence). The CDR3 region has the DNA TGTGCCAGCAGCCTAGAGGGGGCCTCCTATAATTCACCCCTCCACTTT. It specifies CASSLEGASYNSPLHF. Drawing the rest from reference TRBV7-9 and TRBJ1-6, the complete variable domain is DTGVSQNPRHKITKRGQNVTFRCDPISEHNRLYWYRQTLGQGPEFLTYFQNEAQLEKSRLLSDRFSAERPKGSFSTLEIQRTEQGDSAMYLCASSLEGASYNSPLHFGNGTRLTVT.

This chain connects TRBV18 to TRBJ2-3, with a possible D match to TRBD1 (5 bases). Germline lookup yields CDR1 KGHSH and CDR2 LQKENI. The length of the CDR3 is 17 residues. The V end lost 3 bases, the J end lost 4 bases, and 20 bases lay between the germline ends. This chain's CDR3 is CASSPGRRLGVADTQYF. CDR3 in DNA: TGTGCCAGCTCACCGGGGCGGCGACTGGGCGTTGCAGATACGCAGTATTTT.

The chain has TRBV18 and TRBJ1-6; D is possibly TRBD1 (5 bases). CDR1 and CDR2 from the germline V gene are KGHSH and LQKENI. The CDR3 length is 17 residues. V was cut by 4 bases and J by 0 bases, with 13 bases left in between. As DNA, the CDR3 is TGTGCCAGCTCACGAACCACAGGTAGCTCCTATAATTCACCCCTCCACTTT. This codes for CASSRTTGSSYNSPLHF.

V is TRBV4-1 and J is TRBJ2-1, with TRBD1 as a possible D gene (6 bases). This CDR3 has 12 residues. V lost 8 bases and J 6 bases, leaving 11 bases between the germline ends. Per the germline V gene, CDR1 is MGHRA and CDR2 is YSYEKL. CDR3 nucleotide sequence: TGCGCCAGCGGGGGCCTGGGCAATGAGCAGTTCTTC. Its translation: CASGGLGNEQFF.

V usage is TRBV28 and J usage is TRBJ1-1; maybe TRBD1 (5 bases). The V end lost 1 base, the J end lost 6 bases, and 18 bases lay between the germline ends. Germline CDR1 reads MDHEN; CDR2 reads SYDVKM. CDR3 length: 16 amino acids. The CDR3 bases are TGTGCCAGCAGTTTATTTGTTGCAGGGAGGCTTTCTGAAGCTTTCTTT. Protein: CASSLFVAGRLSEAFF.

This clone appeared a single time. The chain is built from TRBV6-1 and TRBJ2-1, with TRBD1 matching 8 bases. Unmatched junction bases numbered 11, after V lost 3 bases and J lost 7 bases. Germline CDR1 is MNHNS and CDR2 is SASEGT. This CDR3 has 16 amino acids. As DNA, the CDR3 is TGTGCCAGCAGTGAGTGGACCGGGACAGGAACAAATGAGCAGTTCTTC. It codes for CASSEWTGTGTNEQFF.

The sample holds one count of this clone. V and J are TRBV28 and TRBJ2-3; D is possibly TRBD2 (6 bases). CDR1 is MDHEN, CDR2 SYDVKM, per germline. V gave up 8 bases and J gave up 1 base, with 19 bases separating them. The CDR3 has 16 amino acids. The CDR3 nucleotides read TGTGCCAGCTCTTTGTACGGGAGTGCTGGCACAGATACGCAGTATTTT. Protein sequence: CASSLYGSAGTDTQYF.

This clone was seen just once. V is TRBV15 and J is TRBJ2-3; TRBD1 aligns across 7 bases. The CDR3 totals 16 residues. The trim removed 0 bases at V and 6 bases at J, leaving 9 bases unmatched. From germline, CDR1 is LNHNV and CDR2 YYDKDF (reference sequence). The CDR3 nucleotides are TGTGCCACCAGCAGAGATCAGGCAGGGGGTTCGGATACGCAGTATTTT. Its translation: CATSRDQAGGSDTQYF.

The V and J genes are TRBV28 and TRBJ2-4; maybe TRBD1 (7 bases). CDR1 and CDR2 from the germline V gene are MDHEN and SYDVKM. V shed 6 bases and J shed 1 base, with 10 bases lying between them. CDR3 length: 14 amino acids. CDR3 DNA sequence: TGTGCCAGCAGCCCAGGGGGGGCCAAAAACATTCAGTACTTC. It translates to CASSPGGAKNIQYF.

The rearrangement links TRBV7-9 to TRBJ2-7; 8 bases are shared with TRBD1. CDR3 size: 16 residues. Germline assignment: CDR1 SEHNR and CDR2 FQNEAQ (reference sequence). V lost 1 base to trimming and J lost 2 bases; unmatched junction nucleotides: 7. CDR3 nucleotides: TGTGCCAGCAGCTTAGACAGGGGGACTGGAACCTACGAGCAGTACTTC. This encodes CASSLDRGTGTYEQYF. The variable domain in full, completed from reference TRBV7-9 and TRBJ2-7, reads DTGVSQNPRHKITKRGQNVTFRCDPISEHNRLYWYRQTLGQGPEFLTYFQNEAQLEKSRLLSDRFSAERPKGSFSTLEIQRTEQGDSAMYLCASSLDRGTGTYEQYFGPGTRLTVT.

The chain carries TRBV6-5 and TRBJ1-2; TRBD1 matches at 7 bases. V was pared by 6 bases and J by 6 bases, with 10 bases of the junction left unmatched. The CDR3 consists of 14 residues. From germline, CDR1 is MNHEY and CDR2 SVGAGI. Written as DNA, the CDR3 is TGTGCCAGCAGCAGATTTGACAGGGTGGATGGCTACACCTTC. Protein product: CASSRFDRVDGYTF.

CDR3: CASSQGTGKNTEAFF. The DNA for the CDR3 is TGTGCCAGCAGCCAAGGGACAGGGAAGAACACTGAAGCTTTCTTT. This chain uses TRBV7-2 with TRBJ1-1, with 9 bases identical to TRBD1. V trimming: 5 bases; J trimming: 1 base; junction bases outside the gene matches: 5. Germline CDR1 and CDR2: SGHTA and FQGNSA. The CDR3 runs to 15 residues.

This chain links TRBV7-8 with TRBJ1-2; maybe TRBD1 (5 bases). Germline V lookup: CDR1 SGHVS, CDR2 FQNEAQ. Deletions cut 8 bases from V and 4 bases from J, with 20 bases between. The CDR3 extends over 15 amino acids. The CDR3 spells CASSFLTGGAYGYTF. CDR3 nucleotide sequence: TGTGCCAGCTCCTTCCTAACAGGTGGAGCCTATGGCTACACCTTC. Full variable domain (remainder filled in from reference TRBV7-8 and TRBJ1-2): GAGVSQSPRYKVAKRGQDVALRCDPISGHVSLFWYQQALGQGPEFLTYFQNEAQLDKSGLPSDRFFAERPEGSVSTLKIQRTQQEDSAVYLCASSFLTGGAYGYTFGSGTRLTVV.

The chain couples TRBV7-9 to TRBJ2-2, with D uncertain. The CDR3 loop spans 13 amino acids. The germline V gene encodes CDR1 SEHNR and CDR2 FQNEAQ (reference sequence). Trimming left V 7 bases short and J 4 bases short, with 10 bases between. The CDR3 here is CASILPSTGELFF. Here the CDR3 DNA reads TGTGCCAGCATCCTACCGAGCACCGGGGAGCTGTTTTTT.

V and J are TRBV5-4 and TRBJ2-7; D is perhaps TRBD1 (6 bases). CDR3 length: 14 residues. V was cut by 3 bases and J by 3 bases, with 13 bases left in between. Germline CDR1 reads SGHNT; CDR2 reads YYREEE (reference sequence). The CDR3 DNA sequence: TGTGCCAGCAGCTATCGGACAGTGAGCTACGAGCAGTACTTC. Amino acid sequence: CASSYRTVSYEQYF.

The chain is built from TRBV5-1 and TRBJ2-6, with 8 bases fitting TRBD2. V dropped 9 bases and J dropped 4; count of bases not matched to a gene: 9. The CDR3 covers 15 residues. The germline V gene has CDR1 SGHRS and CDR2 YFSETQ. The CDR3 loop reads CATSGGGPGANVLTF. CDR3 coding DNA: TGCGCCACCTCAGGCGGGGGGCCGGGGGCCAACGTCCTGACTTTC.

This clone was seen repeatedly, ten times or more. The same CDR3 also results from other DNA sequences found in this sample. This sequence joins TRBV19 and TRBJ1-5; 7 bases agree with TRBD1. V was clipped by 5 bases and J by 1 base; unmatched bases: 2. The CDR3 has 14 amino acids. Germline CDR1 reads LNHDA; CDR2 reads SQIVND (reference sequence). The CDR3 sequence: CASSGQASNQPQHF. The DNA for the CDR3 is TGTGCCAGTAGTGGACAGGCCAGCAATCAGCCCCAGCATTTT.

The gene calls are TRBV7-9 and TRBJ2-7; D remains unclear. CDR3 length: 12 residues. V lost 6 bases and J 1 base, leaving 7 bases between the germline ends. Germline V gene sequence: CDR1 SEHNR, CDR2 FQNEAQ (reference sequence). CDR3 residues: CASSWQSYEQYF. As DNA, the CDR3 is TGTGCCAGCAGTTGGCAGTCCTACGAGCAGTACTTC.